This entry lists 29 T cell receptor beta chains sequenced from one sample in a study of CD8 T cells in Susac syndrome. Reverse transcription of about 0.5 to 1 ug RNA used random hexamers. TCRdb analysed the immunoSEQ multiplex PCR reads with MiXCR anew, one entry per CDR3 protein. The sample includes about 210,000 distinct CDR3 sequences, 95% of them seen just once. The sample taken for sequencing was CD4+ T cells from PBMCs. These receptors all come from a human donor with multiple sclerosis.

This clonotype appeared a single time. This chain uses TRBV29-1 with TRBJ2-7; no clear D. Looked up from germline, CDR1 is SQVTM and CDR2 is ANQGSEA. V shed 4 bases and J shed 2 bases, with 9 bases lying between them. This CDR3 region has 12 residues. CDR3 protein: CSVARFPYEQYF. DNA of the CDR3: TGCAGCGTTGCCAGGTTTCCCTACGAGCAGTACTTC.

This chain joins TRBV9 and TRBJ2-3, with 14 bases fitting TRBD2. CDR3 length: 16 residues. Unmatched junction bases numbered 3, after V lost 2 bases and J lost 4 bases. CDR1 is SGDLS and CDR2 is YYNGEE in the germline V gene. CDR3: CASSVGTSGRSDTQYF. The CDR3 DNA sequence: TGTGCCAGCAGCGTGGGGACTAGCGGGAGATCAGATACGCAGTATTTT.

The rearrangement uses TRBV6-1 and TRBJ2-3; 14 positions match TRBD2. Germline CDR1 MNHNS, CDR2 SASEGT. This CDR3 region has 16 residues. With 4 bases clipped from V and 5 bases from J, the junction kept 5 bases outside the gene matches. In DNA, the CDR3 is TGTGCCAGCAGTGCGACTAGCGGGGGGGCCGTAGATACGCAGTATTTT. It codes for CASSATSGGAVDTQYF.

CDR3 DNA sequence: TGTGCCAGCTCACCACGTGGGGCCGTTCCAGGCGCCGAGCAGTACTTC. Encoded protein: CASSPRGAVPGAEQYF. The chain uses TRBV18 and TRBJ2-7; tentative D call: TRBD1 (5 bases). The germline V gene encodes CDR1 KGHSH and CDR2 LQKENI. V gave up 1 base and J gave up 6 bases, with 19 bases separating them. CDR3 size: 16 residues.

The chain employs TRBV27 and TRBJ2-7; TRBD2 matches at 7 bases. V shed 3 bases and J 3 bases; nucleotides not matched to a gene: 5. The CDR3 is 14 residues long. The germline V gene has CDR1 MNHEY and CDR2 SMNVEV (reference sequence). In nucleotides, the CDR3 is TGTGCCAGCAGTTTGTCCAGGGAGGGCTACGAGCAGTACTTC. This sequence encodes CASSLSREGYEQYF.

The chain carries TRBV29-1 and TRBJ2-1; 8 nucleotides match TRBD2. Losses at the gene ends were 7 bases for V and 6 bases for J; bases not matched to a gene: 14. Germline-derived CDR1 and CDR2 are SQVTM and ANQGSEA. CDR3 length: 15 residues. CDR3 sequence (DNA): TGCAGCGCTTCTACTAGCGGAGCTAGGGGCAATGAGCAGTTCTTC. It is translated as CSASTSGARGNEQFF.

This clonotype showed up just once. The rearrangement uses TRBV3-1 and TRBJ2-3, with 8 positions matching TRBD2. Trimming at V came to 3 bases and at J to 4 bases, leaving 6 bases not matched to a gene. Germline-derived CDR1 and CDR2 are LGHDT and YNNKEL (reference sequence). This CDR3 comprises 15 residues. The CDR3 reads CASSQKRGWADTQYF. CDR3 nucleotides: TGTGCCAGCAGCCAGAAGCGGGGGTGGGCAGATACGCAGTATTTT.

The J gene is TRBJ2-7, the V gene TRBV30; D call uncertain. Deletions cut 2 bases from V and 1 base from J, with 3 bases between. The V gene's germline CDR1 is GTSNPN and CDR2 SVGIG (reference sequence). There are 11 residues in the CDR3. CDR3 sequence: CAWSLSYEQYF. The CDR3 nucleotides are TGTGCCTGGAGTCTATCCTACGAGCAGTACTTC.

The rearrangement uses TRBV3-1 and TRBJ2-7, with TRBD2 as a possible D gene (5 bases). Germline lookup yields CDR1 LGHDT and CDR2 YNNKEL (reference sequence). This CDR3 region has 15 residues. Trimming shortened V by 0 bases and J by 0 bases, and 9 bases separated the two germline ends. CDR3 nucleotide sequence: TGTGCCAGCAGCCAAGACACGGGAAGCTCCTACGAGCAGTACTTC. Its translation: CASSQDTGSSYEQYF.

The rearrangement joins TRBV27 to TRBJ2-2, with 11 bases aligning to TRBD2. Germline V gene data show CDR1 as MNHEY and CDR2 as SMNVEV (reference sequence). J was trimmed by 5 bases and V by 7 bases; bases with no gene match: 9. CDR3 length equals 16 residues. The CDR3 sequence is CASTQLAGVGTGELFF. The CDR3 nucleotides are TGTGCCAGCACCCAACTAGCGGGAGTGGGGACCGGGGAGCTGTTTTTT.

In this sample, this clonotype turned up once. The V call is TRBV28, the J call TRBJ2-7; 7 nucleotides align to TRBD2. CDR3 length equals 17 residues. J lost 3 bases, V lost 4 bases, and 15 bases had no gene match. From germline, CDR1 is MDHEN and CDR2 SYDVKM. The chain's CDR3 is CASSYVVAGDGSYEQYF. CDR3 coding DNA: TGTGCCAGCAGTTATGTAGTTGCGGGAGATGGTAGCTACGAGCAGTACTTC.

The chain uses TRBV7-9 and TRBJ1-1; D might be TRBD1 (5 bases). The V end was cut by 7 bases, the J end by 1 base, with 13 bases between. The germline V gene encodes CDR1 SEHNR and CDR2 FQNEAQ (reference sequence). The CDR3 is 14 residues long. CDR3 sequence (DNA): TGTGCCAGCATCATCCCGGGGGGGAACACTGAAGCTTTCTTT. Amino acid sequence: CASIIPGGNTEAFF. Full variable domain (rest looked up from reference TRBV7-9 and TRBJ1-1): DTGVSQNPRHKITKRGQNVTFRCDPISEHNRLYWYRQTLGQGPEFLTYFQNEAQLEKSRLLSDRFSAERPKGSFSTLEIQRTEQGDSAMYLCASIIPGGNTEAFFGQGTRLTVV.

The chain combines TRBV23-1 with TRBJ2-7; 9 nucleotides agree with TRBD1. TRBV23-1 is flagged as an ORF with uncertain function. This CDR3 has 17 amino acids. The V gene end was trimmed by 1 base and the J gene end by 5 bases; junction bases not matched to a gene: 12. The CDR3 nucleotides are TGCGCCAGCAGTCAATTACGGGGGGACAGGGTCGGGGACGAGCAGTACTTC. This codes for CASSQLRGDRVGDEQYF.

CDR3 sequence (DNA): TGCAGTGCTAGGGGTATGAGGCGGGGCCCCTACGAGCAGTACTTC. Its protein is CSARGMRRGPYEQYF. This chain connects TRBV20-1 to TRBJ2-7; possibly TRBD2 for D (6 bases). The germline CDR1 and CDR2 sequences are DFQATT and SNEGSKA (reference sequence). CDR3 length equals 15 residues. Deletions cut 3 bases from V and 2 bases from J, with 17 bases between.

A single count supports this clonotype. The chain links TRBV23-1 to TRBJ1-5; 9 bases fit TRBD1. TRBV23-1 is an ORF; its function is uncertain. The CDR3 extends over 17 amino acids. Germline trimming cut 6 bases from V and 0 bases from J; bases unmatched to any gene: 9. CDR3 in DNA: TGCGCCAGCAGCCGGGACAGGGAATTTTATAGCAATCAGCCCCAGCATTTT. This sequence encodes CASSRDREFYSNQPQHF.

This chain links TRBV9 with TRBJ1-2, with 12 nucleotides matching TRBD1. CDR3 length: 15 residues. Unmatched junction bases numbered 4, after V lost 0 bases and J lost 7 bases. CDR1 is SGDLS and CDR2 is YYNGEE in the germline V gene. The CDR3 is CASSVVGQGAGGYTF. In DNA, the CDR3 is TGTGCCAGCAGCGTAGTGGGACAGGGGGCAGGTGGCTACACCTTC.

CDR3 DNA sequence: TGCAGTGCCAGCCCCACGATAGCCTACGAGCAGTACTTC. It codes for CSASPTIAYEQYF. V is TRBV20-1 and J is TRBJ2-7; D is unclear. Germline assignment: CDR1 DFQATT and CDR2 SNEGSKA (reference sequence). The ends were cut back, 6 bases at V and 2 bases at J, with 14 bases in the middle. The CDR3 has 13 amino acids.

DNA of the CDR3: TGTGCCAGCGGACAGGCTTTCTTT. Translated: CASGQAFF. This chain links TRBV12-3 or TRBV12-4 with TRBJ1-1; the D gene is possibly TRBD1 (6 bases). The CDR3 extends over 8 amino acids. The germline V and J ends were trimmed by 8 bases and 11 bases, with 6 bases remaining between them.

The chain employs TRBV5-1 and TRBJ2-3; TRBD2 might be the D (5 bases). The V gene lost 2 bases and the J gene lost 2 bases, with 15 bases spanning the gap. This CDR3 contains 16 residues. In germline, CDR1 is SGHRS, CDR2 YFSETQ. This CDR3 is CASSFNPGLPTDTQYF. For the CDR3, the DNA is TGCGCCAGCAGCTTCAATCCGGGGTTACCCACAGATACGCAGTATTTT.

This sequence joins TRBV30 and TRBJ2-3, with unresolved D. The CDR3 sequence is 12 residues long. CDR1 is GTSNPN and CDR2 is SVGIG in the germline V gene (reference sequence). Deletions cut 0 bases from V and 4 bases from J, with 5 bases between. CDR3: CAWSVAPDTQYF. The CDR3 DNA follows: TGTGCCTGGAGTGTAGCCCCAGATACGCAGTATTTT.

V usage is TRBV27 and J usage is TRBJ1-2, with unresolved D. In germline, CDR1 is MNHEY, CDR2 SMNVEV (reference sequence). With 3 bases removed from V and 4 bases from J, the gap between germline ends came to 9 bases. CDR3 length equals 13 residues. In nucleotides, the CDR3 is TGTGCCAGCAGTTTGAACTCGGTCTATGGCTACACCTTC. It specifies CASSLNSVYGYTF.

As DNA, the CDR3 is TGCAGTGCTAGAGCCGTCCTCCAGGGGAGTTACTCCTACAATGAGCAGTTCTTC. It translates to CSARAVLQGSYSYNEQFF. The chain uses TRBV20-1 and TRBJ2-1; perhaps TRBD1 as D (6 bases). From germline, CDR1 is DFQATT and CDR2 SNEGSKA (reference sequence). Trimming shortened V by 1 base and J by 0 bases, and 19 bases separated the two germline ends. The CDR3 has 18 amino acids.

The V gene is TRBV7-2, the J gene TRBJ2-4, with 7 bases identical to TRBD2. With 3 bases clipped from V and 6 bases from J, the junction kept 2 bases outside the gene matches. Germline CDR1 SGHTA, CDR2 FQGNSA. The CDR3 totals 13 residues. DNA of the CDR3: TGTGCCAGCAGCTTTGGGGAGGGAAACATTCAGTACTTC. Protein sequence: CASSFGEGNIQYF.

The sample holds one count of this clonotype. The chain combines TRBV28 with TRBJ2-7, with D uncertain. The CDR3 sequence is 14 residues long. Deletions cut 2 bases from V and 0 bases from J, with 8 bases between. Germline V gives CDR1 MDHEN, CDR2 SYDVKM. CDR3 bases: TGTGCCAGCAGTTTAGTAACAAGCTCCTACGAGCAGTACTTC. This translates into CASSLVTSSYEQYF.

The gene calls are TRBV6-5 and TRBJ2-5; D uncertain. Trimming cost V 8 bases and J 10 bases, with 8 bases left between them. CDR3 length: 9 amino acids. Germline V gene data show CDR1 as MNHEY and CDR2 as SVGAGI. CDR3 bases: TGTGCCAGCTTTAGGGACCAGTACTTC. Amino acids: CASFRDQYF.

CDR3 loop: CASSYGTSGGAYSFF. The CDR3, as DNA: TGTGCCAGCAGCTACGGGACTAGCGGGGGGGCCTACAGTTTCTTC. This rearrangement joins TRBV7-8 to TRBJ2-1; TRBD2 matches at 16 bases. The CDR3 extends over 15 amino acids. V lost 4 bases to trimming and J lost 16 bases; unmatched junction nucleotides: 10. Germline CDR1 SGHVS, CDR2 FQNEAQ.

This chain uses TRBV11-2 with TRBJ2-5; 7 nucleotides agree with TRBD1. The CDR3 contains 13 residues. CDR1 is SGHAT and CDR2 is FQNNGV in the germline V gene. Trimming cost V 8 bases and J 2 bases; bases outside gene matches: 5. Here the CDR3 DNA reads TGTGCCAGCTCCAGACAGGGACAAGAGACCCAGTACTTC. Protein product: CASSRQGQETQYF.

The J gene is TRBJ2-5, the V gene TRBV3-1; 9 positions match TRBD2. This CDR3 contains 14 residues. Germline assignment: CDR1 LGHDT and CDR2 YNNKEL (reference sequence). The V gene end was trimmed by 2 bases and the J gene end by 3 bases; junction bases not matched to a gene: 1. The CDR3 nucleotides are TGTGCCAGCAGCCAACGGACTAGCGAAGAGACCCAGTACTTC. The encoded protein is CASSQRTSEETQYF.

J is TRBJ2-7 and V is TRBV6-5; D might be TRBD1 (6 bases). The ends were cut back, 6 bases at V and 6 bases at J, with 12 bases in the middle. CDR1 and CDR2 (germline): MNHEY, SVGAGI. This CDR3 has 12 amino acids. Written as DNA, the CDR3 is TGTGCCAGCAGAAAAGACAGGCTCGAGCAGTACTTC. Its protein is CASRKDRLEQYF.